Below are 26 T cell receptor beta chains sequenced from a single sample in a study of blood T cell repertoires in COVID-19 (dated by TCRdb to 2019 to 2021). Library prep was done by the immunoSEQ multiplex PCR assay. This is the immuneACCESS table as TCRdb keeps it, with only in-frame sequences that have V and J called. A part of the clones is gone; compared with another copy, unresolved V genes explain less than half, and the rest is unexplained. The table for this sample lists hundreds of thousands of clones; around 90% of them were counted only once. Less than 3% of the sample goes to the ten largest clones. What was sequenced was PBMCs or T cells enriched from blood (not recorded which). Receptor source: a woman aged 45-60 years who had recovered from COVID-19.

This clone was recorded once. The J gene is TRBJ1-3, the V gene TRBV21-1. TRBV21-1 is reported as a pseudogene. There are 17 residues in the CDR3. This chain's CDR3 is CASSKDRHGGGGNTIYF. The CDR3, as DNA: TGTGCCAGCAGCAAAGATCGCCATGGTGGCGGTGGAAACACCATATATTTT.

The chain joins TRBV28 to TRBJ1-1; D is possibly TRBD1 (6 bases). V lost 3 bases and J lost 4, with 18 bases in between. This CDR3 has 16 amino acids. Germline assignment: CDR1 MDHEN and CDR2 SYDVKM. The CDR3 loop reads CASSFIHGQSSTEAFF. CDR3 bases: TGTGCCAGCAGTTTTATACACGGACAGTCGAGCACTGAAGCTTTCTTT.

The genes are TRBV27 and TRBJ1-1; 8 bases match TRBD1. This CDR3 has 14 residues. Germline CDR1 and CDR2: MNHEY and SMNVEV (reference sequence). V trimming: 6 bases; J trimming: 5 bases; junction bases outside the gene matches: 8. CDR3 sequence (DNA): TGTGCCAGCAGCCTCAGGGGGCCAGAGACTGAAGCTTTCTTT. Protein: CASSLRGPETEAFF.

The chain has TRBV28 and TRBJ2-3; D possibly corresponds to TRBD1 (5 bases). This CDR3 has 14 amino acids. The ends were cut back, 3 bases at V and 5 bases at J, with 12 bases in the middle. Germline V gene lookup returns CDR1 MDHEN and CDR2 SYDVKM. The CDR3 reads CASSFLGPRDTQYF. The CDR3 DNA reads TGTGCCAGCAGTTTTCTGGGGCCGCGAGATACGCAGTATTTT.

The J gene is TRBJ2-1, the V gene TRBV7-2, with TRBD2 matching 8 bases. This CDR3 has 15 residues. V dropped 6 bases and J dropped 7; count of bases not matched to a gene: 11. Germline V CDR1 and CDR2: SGHTA, FQGNSA. As DNA, the CDR3 is TGTGCCAGCAGAAAAGAGCGGGAGCTGTTTAATGAGCAGTTCTTC. Protein sequence: CASRKERELFNEQFF.

The chain links TRBV7-3 to TRBJ1-1; D is uncertain. Germline CDR1 reads SGHTA; CDR2 reads FQGTGA. The CDR3 covers 14 residues. V was clipped by 1 base and J by 0 bases, with 6 bases between them. The CDR3 sequence is CASSLRPMNTEAFF. CDR3 in DNA: TGTGCCAGCAGCTTAAGGCCGATGAACACTGAAGCTTTCTTT.

V gene TRBV28 combines with J gene TRBJ1-4, with a possible D match to TRBD1 (6 bases). Trimming cost V 6 bases and J 2 bases, with 13 bases left between them. CDR3 length equals 15 residues. Germline CDR1 is MDHEN and CDR2 is SYDVKM. CDR3 DNA sequence: TGTGCCAGCAGCCGAATGGGGGCGACTAATGAAAAACTGTTTTTT. Translated, it gives CASSRMGATNEKLFF. The variable domain in full, completed from reference TRBV28 and TRBJ1-4, reads DVKVTQSSRYLVKRTGEKVFLECVQDMDHENMFWYRQDPGLGLRLIYFSYDVKMKEKGDIPEGYSVSREKKERFSLILESASTNQTSMYLCASSRMGATNEKLFFGSGTQLSVL.

This chain joins TRBV7-8 and TRBJ2-3; 12 bases map to TRBD2. Germline CDR1 is SGHVS and CDR2 is FQNEAQ. Losses at the gene ends were 2 bases for V and 4 bases for J; bases not matched to a gene: 7. This CDR3 has 17 amino acids. CDR3 amino acids: CASSLLSASGRADTQYF. DNA for the CDR3: TGTGCCAGCAGCTTATTGTCCGCTAGCGGGAGGGCAGATACGCAGTATTTT.

This sequence joins TRBV5-6 and TRBJ2-3, with 7 positions matching TRBD2. Per germline, CDR1 SGHDT and CDR2 YYEEEE. The CDR3 is 14 residues long. With 4 bases clipped from V and 2 bases from J, the junction kept 4 bases outside the gene matches. CDR3 loop: CASSGLAATDTQYF. CDR3 nucleotides: TGTGCCAGCAGCGGCCTAGCGGCCACAGATACGCAGTATTTT.

As concerns this clone: One end of the junction fails to match germline, which may point to a read error. J is TRBJ2-1 and V is TRBV20-1, with D hard to call. This CDR3 is 11 amino acids long. Germline V lookup: CDR1 DFQATT, CDR2 SNEGSKA (reference sequence). The CDR3 coding sequence is TGCAGTGCTAGATGGGCCCAGGCTCGAATCTTC. This translates into CSARWAQARIF.

This chain joins TRBV7-9 and TRBJ2-3, with 10 bases identical to TRBD2. Germline V lookup: CDR1 SEHNR, CDR2 FQNEAQ (reference sequence). Unmatched junction bases numbered 2, after V lost 4 bases and J lost 1 base. The CDR3 has 15 amino acids. The CDR3 protein is CASSSSGRGTDTQYF. CDR3 in DNA: TGTGCCAGCAGCTCGAGCGGGAGGGGCACAGATACGCAGTATTTT.

V and J are TRBV9 and TRBJ2-1; 8 nucleotides line up with TRBD2. The CDR3 extends over 15 amino acids. Germline CDR1 reads SGDLS; CDR2 reads YYNGEE. Trimming at V came to 3 bases and at J to 3 bases, leaving 5 bases not matched to a gene. The CDR3 nucleotides are TGTGCCAGCAGCGCGACGGGAGGGGGCTACAATGAGCAGTTCTTC. Translating gives CASSATGGGYNEQFF.

The rearrangement links TRBV19 to TRBJ2-3; possible D gene TRBD2, 6 bases. Germline V lookup: CDR1 LNHDA, CDR2 SQIVND (reference sequence). Trimming left V 5 bases short and J 6 bases short, with 18 bases between. This CDR3 has 15 amino acids. The DNA of the CDR3 is TGTGCCAGTAGTTCCCGGACTACTCTGGGGGATACGCAGTATTTT. This gives the protein CASSSRTTLGDTQYF.

Comments on this clone: One junction end does not reproduce the germline sequence, and a read error may be involved. This sequence joins TRBV2 and TRBJ2-5; 10 bases align to TRBD1. Germline V gene data show CDR1 as SNHLY and CDR2 as FYNNEI. CDR3 length equals 15 residues. The CDR3, as DNA: TGTGTCAGCAGTGGTCCCGGGACAGGGGTGGAGACCCAGTACTTC. It specifies CVSSGPGTGVETQYF. Based on the CDR3 plus reference TRBV2 and TRBJ2-5, the full variable domain is EPEVTQTPSHQVTQMGQEVILRCVPISNHLYFYWYRQILGQKVEFLVSFYNNEISEKSEIFDDQFSVERPDGSNFTLKIRSTKLEDSAMYFCVSSGPGTGVETQYFGPGTRLLVL.

The chain is built from TRBV6-5 and TRBJ2-7, with 9 positions matching TRBD1. In germline, CDR1 is MNHEY, CDR2 SVGAGI. The length of the CDR3 is 14 residues. The junction had 7 bases not matched to a gene; V was cut back by 7 bases and J by 3 bases. In DNA form, the CDR3 reads TGTGCCAGCACCCTTGGGACAGGGCGCTACGAGCAGTACTTC. Translation: CASTLGTGRYEQYF.

This chain uses TRBV7-3 with TRBJ2-7; 11 nucleotides align to TRBD1. After removal of 5 bases from V and 5 bases from J, the junction contained 8 bases not matched to a gene. The CDR3 sequence is 15 residues long. The V gene's germline CDR1 is SGHTA and CDR2 FQGTGA. Here the CDR3 reads CASSPAGDRGNEQYF. The CDR3 DNA is TGTGCCAGCAGCCCCGCGGGGGACAGGGGGAACGAGCAGTACTTC.

The V call is TRBV7-9, the J call TRBJ2-5; 12 bases align to TRBD2. The ends lost 5 bases at V and 4 bases at J; junction bases unmatched: 8. Germline V lookup: CDR1 SEHNR, CDR2 FQNEAQ (reference sequence). This CDR3 comprises 16 residues. The DNA of the CDR3 is TGTGCCAGCAGCCCTCGACTAGCGGGAGCGGGAGAGACCCAGTACTTC. Translated, it gives CASSPRLAGAGETQYF.

The chain employs TRBV3-1 (or the pseudogene TRBV3-2) and TRBJ1-2; 7 positions agree with TRBD1. This CDR3 contains 15 residues. Germline V gene lookup returns CDR1 LGHDT and CDR2 YNNKEL (reference sequence). V was clipped by 4 bases and J by 8 bases; unmatched bases: 13. The CDR3 DNA is TGTGCCAGCAGCCTACAGGGGACGGGGAATGCGGGCTACACCTTC. Its translation is CASSLQGTGNAGYTF.

The chain has TRBV7-2 and TRBJ2-1, with 8 bases identical to TRBD2. The CDR3 consists of 12 residues. The V gene's germline CDR1 is SGHTA and CDR2 FQGNSA. J was trimmed by 16 bases and V by 5 bases; bases with no gene match: 10. CDR3 in DNA: TGTGCCAGCAGCCCAATTGCGGGAGGTAGATTCTTC. Its protein product is CASSPIAGGRFF.

This clone was seen a handful of times. The CDR3 sequence is CAWSVDRTGGYTF. CDR3 DNA: TGTGCCTGGAGTGTAGACCGAACAGGCGGCTACACCTTC. The chain joins TRBV30 to TRBJ1-2, with D possibly TRBD1 on 5 matching bases. Per the germline V gene, CDR1 is GTSNPN and CDR2 is SVGIG (reference sequence). The CDR3 contains 13 residues. V lost 0 bases to trimming and J lost 8 bases, with 13 bases between them. Combining the CDR3 with reference TRBV30 and TRBJ1-2 gives the whole variable domain SQTIHQWPATLVQPVGSPLSLECTVEGTSNPNLYWYRQAAGRGLQLLFYSVGIGQISSEVPQNLSASRPQDRQFILSSKKLLLSDSGFYLCAWSVDRTGGYTFGSGTRLTVV.

The chain uses TRBV27 and TRBJ1-3, with a weak D call TRBD1 (5 bases). Germline-derived CDR1 and CDR2 are MNHEY and SMNVEV (reference sequence). V was cut by 2 bases and J by 0 bases, with 8 bases left in between. This CDR3 has 15 amino acids. The CDR3, as DNA: TGTGCCAGCAGTTTAAGGGGCCTCTCTGGAAACACCATATATTTT. The encoded protein is CASSLRGLSGNTIYF.

This clone was counted between two and nine times. The gene calls are TRBV18 and TRBJ2-1; a possible D gene is TRBD2 (5 bases). Looked up from germline, CDR1 is KGHSH and CDR2 is LQKENI. The V and J ends lost 0 bases and 4 bases respectively, with 13 bases between them. The length of the CDR3 is 16 residues. The CDR3 coding sequence is TGTGCCAGCTCACCACCCGAGCGGCTAATTTACAATGAGCAGTTCTTC. It is translated as CASSPPERLIYNEQFF.

This clone was detected a few times. The V call is TRBV7-2, the J call TRBJ1-2; D possibly corresponds to TRBD1 (6 bases). Germline CDR1 reads SGHTA; CDR2 reads FQGNSA. Trimming took off 5 bases at V and 8 bases at J, with 24 bases between the two ends. The CDR3 is made up of 16 amino acids. DNA for the CDR3: TGTGCCAGCAGCGACAATTCCGGGACACCTTCGAGGGGCTACACCTTC. It encodes CASSDNSGTPSRGYTF.

The rearrangement joins TRBV5-5 to TRBJ1-2, with D perhaps matching TRBD1 (5 bases). The germline V gene encodes CDR1 SGHKS and CDR2 YYEKEE (reference sequence). The CDR3 extends over 13 amino acids. V was trimmed by 7 bases and J by 5 bases, leaving 15 bases between them. CDR3 protein: CASGPDPGYGYTF. CDR3 DNA sequence: TGTGCCAGCGGCCCCGACCCAGGGTATGGCTACACCTTC.

V usage is TRBV4-2 and J usage is TRBJ2-2; D gene uncertain. V was cut by 0 bases and J by 4 bases, with 15 bases left in between. The germline V gene has CDR1 LGHNA and CDR2 YNFKEQ. The CDR3 runs 17 residues. The CDR3 reads CASSQDLSRSATGELFF. The DNA for the CDR3 is TGTGCCAGCAGCCAAGATCTGAGCCGATCCGCCACCGGGGAGCTGTTTTTT.

The V call is TRBV28, the J call TRBJ1-2; TRBD1 is a possible D gene (6 bases). Trimming removed 11 bases from V and 5 bases from J, with 15 bases in between. Germline V gives CDR1 MDHEN, CDR2 SYDVKM. The CDR3 has 12 residues. The CDR3 loop reads CACIQGSYGYTF. In DNA form, the CDR3 reads TGTGCCTGCATACAGGGTTCGTATGGCTACACCTTC.